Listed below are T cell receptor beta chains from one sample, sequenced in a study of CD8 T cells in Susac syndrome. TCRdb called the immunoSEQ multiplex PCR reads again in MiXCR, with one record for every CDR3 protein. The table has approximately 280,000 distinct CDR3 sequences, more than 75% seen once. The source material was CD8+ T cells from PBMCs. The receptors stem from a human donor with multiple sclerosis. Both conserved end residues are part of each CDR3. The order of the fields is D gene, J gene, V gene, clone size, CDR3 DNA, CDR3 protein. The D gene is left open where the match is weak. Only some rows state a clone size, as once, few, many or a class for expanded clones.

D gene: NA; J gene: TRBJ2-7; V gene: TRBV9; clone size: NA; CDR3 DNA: TGTGCCAGCAGCTCCAATAGCGGCTACGAGCAGTACTTC; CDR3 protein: CASSSNSGYEQYF
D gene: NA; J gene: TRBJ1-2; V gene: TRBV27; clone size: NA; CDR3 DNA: TGTGCCAGCAGTTTGGGTCAGATGGGCCTCTATGGCTACACCTTC; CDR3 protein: CASSLGQMGLYGYTF
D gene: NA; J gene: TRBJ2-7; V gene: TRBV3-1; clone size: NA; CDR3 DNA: TGTGCCAGCAGCCAAGCCCAGACCTACGAGCAGTACTTC; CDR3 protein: CASSQAQTYEQYF
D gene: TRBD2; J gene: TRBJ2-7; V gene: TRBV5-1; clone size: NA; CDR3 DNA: TGCGCCAGCGGGCCGGGGGGGTCCGAGCAGTACTTC; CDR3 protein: CASGPGGSEQYF
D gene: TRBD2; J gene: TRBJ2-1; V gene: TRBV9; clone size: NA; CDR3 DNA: TGTGCCAGCAGCCCGGGGTCCAGCGGGAGCCTCTCCTACAATGAGCAGTTCTTC; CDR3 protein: CASSPGSSGSLSYNEQFF
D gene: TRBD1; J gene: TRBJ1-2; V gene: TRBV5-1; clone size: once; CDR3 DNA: TGCGCCAGCAGCACCCGAGGGGGCGAAAACTATGGCTACACCTTC; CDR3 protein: CASSTRGGENYGYTF
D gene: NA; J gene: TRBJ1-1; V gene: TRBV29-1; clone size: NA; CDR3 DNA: TGCAGCGTTCCTGGTACTGCCCGAGGGATGGGCACTGAAGCTTTCTTT; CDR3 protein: CSVPGTARGMGTEAFF
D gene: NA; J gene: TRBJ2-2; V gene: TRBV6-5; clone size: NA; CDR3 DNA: TGTGCCAGCAGTTACTCGGTGGGAGGAACACTGTGGGAGCTGTTTTTT; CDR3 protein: CASSYSVGGTLWELFF
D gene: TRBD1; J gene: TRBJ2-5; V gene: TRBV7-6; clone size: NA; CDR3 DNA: TGTGCCAGCAGCTTAGCCACAGGGGGGAGAGGAGAGACCCAGTACTTC; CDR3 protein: CASSLATGGRGETQYF
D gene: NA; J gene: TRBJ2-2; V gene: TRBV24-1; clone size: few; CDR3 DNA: TGTGCCACTGGGGTAGGGGGCACCGGGGAGCTGTTTTTT; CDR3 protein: CATGVGGTGELFF
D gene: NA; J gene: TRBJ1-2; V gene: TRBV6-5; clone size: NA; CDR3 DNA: TGTGCCAGCAGTTACTCCCCCAGGGACTTAACCTCCGGCTACACCTTC; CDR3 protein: CASSYSPRDLTSGYTF
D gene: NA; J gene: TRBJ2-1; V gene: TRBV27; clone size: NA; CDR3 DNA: TGTGCCAGCACTTTGCGGCACAGCTCCTACAATGAGCAGTTCTTC; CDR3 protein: CASTLRHSSYNEQFF
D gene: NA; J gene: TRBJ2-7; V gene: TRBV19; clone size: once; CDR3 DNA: TGTGCCAGTGGGGGGCCAACCTACGAGCAGTACTTC; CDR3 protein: CASGGPTYEQYF
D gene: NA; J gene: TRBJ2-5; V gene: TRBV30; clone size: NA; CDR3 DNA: TGTGCCTGGAGAGGACGGGACCAAGAGACCCAGTACTTC; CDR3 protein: CAWRGRDQETQYF
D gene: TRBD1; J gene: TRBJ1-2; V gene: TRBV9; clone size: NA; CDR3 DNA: TGTGCCAGCAGCCCTCACAACAGGGGCGATGGCTACACCTTC; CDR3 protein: CASSPHNRGDGYTF
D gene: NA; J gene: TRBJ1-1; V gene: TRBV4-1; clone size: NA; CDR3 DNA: TGCGCCAGCAGCCAAGTCAGGGTCATGAACACTGAAGCTTTCTTT; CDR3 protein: CASSQVRVMNTEAFF
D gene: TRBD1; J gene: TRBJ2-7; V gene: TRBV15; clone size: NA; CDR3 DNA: TGTGCCACCAGCGGATTACAGGGGACCGAGCAGTACTTC; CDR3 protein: CATSGLQGTEQYF
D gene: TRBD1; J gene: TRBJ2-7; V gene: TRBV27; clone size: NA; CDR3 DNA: TGTGCCAGCGCCCCGCAGGGGGCCTACGAGCAGTACTTC; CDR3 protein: CASAPQGAYEQYF
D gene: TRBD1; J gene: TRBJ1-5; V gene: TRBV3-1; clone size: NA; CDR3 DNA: TGTGCCAGCAGCCAATCGGGACAGGGGGAGCCCCAGCATTTT; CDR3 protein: CASSQSGQGEPQHF
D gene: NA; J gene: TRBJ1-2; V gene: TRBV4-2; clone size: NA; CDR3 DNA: TGTGCCAGCAGCCTGAAGACAGGCAACTATGGCTACACCTTC; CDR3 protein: CASSLKTGNYGYTF
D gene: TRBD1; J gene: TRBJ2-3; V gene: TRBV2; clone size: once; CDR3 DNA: TGTGCCAGCAGTCCCGGGACAGGGATCACAGATACGCAGTATTTT; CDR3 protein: CASSPGTGITDTQYF
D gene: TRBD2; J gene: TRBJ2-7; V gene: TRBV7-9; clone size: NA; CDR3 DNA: TGTGCCAGCAGCTCTAACACTGGGGGGACTAGCGGGAGCGTCAACGAGCAGTACTTC; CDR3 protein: CASSSNTGGTSGSVNEQYF
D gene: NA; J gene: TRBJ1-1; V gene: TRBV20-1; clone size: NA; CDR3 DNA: TGCAGTGCTAGCGGGTCAGGAATGAACACTGAAGCTTTCTTT; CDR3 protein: CSASGSGMNTEAFF
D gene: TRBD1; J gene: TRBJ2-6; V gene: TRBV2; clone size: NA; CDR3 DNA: TGTGCCTTAGATCGGGACAGGGTTTTTGGGGCCAACGTCCTGACTTTC; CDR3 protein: CALDRDRVFGANVLTF
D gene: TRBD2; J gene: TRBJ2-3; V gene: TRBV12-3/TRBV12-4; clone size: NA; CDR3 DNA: TGTGCCAGCAGTTTCGGCGGGAGTGTGGCAGATACGCAGTATTTT; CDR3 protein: CASSFGGSVADTQYF
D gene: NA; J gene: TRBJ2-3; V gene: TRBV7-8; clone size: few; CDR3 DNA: TGTGCCAGCAGCCCGCATAGCACAGATACGCAGTATTTT; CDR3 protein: CASSPHSTDTQYF
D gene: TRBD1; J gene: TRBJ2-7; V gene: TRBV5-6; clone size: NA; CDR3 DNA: TGTGCCAGCAGCCCGAAGGGGACAGGAGGCTACGAGCAGTACTTC; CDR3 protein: CASSPKGTGGYEQYF
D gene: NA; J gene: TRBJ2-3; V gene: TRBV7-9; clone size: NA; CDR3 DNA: TGTGCCAGCAGCTTATTCCGACAGACAGATACGCAGTATTTT; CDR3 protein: CASSLFRQTDTQYF
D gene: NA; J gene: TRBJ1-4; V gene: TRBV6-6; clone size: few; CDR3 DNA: TGTGCCAGCAGTTACGGGTCTCGTGAAAAACTGTTTTTT; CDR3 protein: CASSYGSREKLFF
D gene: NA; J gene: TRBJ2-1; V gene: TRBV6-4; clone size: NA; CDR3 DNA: TGTGCCAGCAGTGACTCGATCGATTCCAGCAATGAGCAGTTCTTC; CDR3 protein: CASSDSIDSSNEQFF
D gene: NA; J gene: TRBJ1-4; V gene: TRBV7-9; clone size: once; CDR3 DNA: TGTGCCAGCAGCCCTACGACAACAACTAATGAAAAACTGTTTTTT; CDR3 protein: CASSPTTTTNEKLFF
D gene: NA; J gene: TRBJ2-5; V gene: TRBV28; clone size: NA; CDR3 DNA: TGTGCCAGCAGTACCCGAGCAGTTCAAGAGACCCAGTACTTC; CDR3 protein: CASSTRAVQETQYF
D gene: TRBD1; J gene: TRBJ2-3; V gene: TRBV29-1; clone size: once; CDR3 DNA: TGCAGCGTACCGGGACAGGGGTTGGGGACAGATACGCAGTATTTT; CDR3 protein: CSVPGQGLGTDTQYF
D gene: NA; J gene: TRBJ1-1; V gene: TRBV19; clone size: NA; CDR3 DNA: TGTGCCAGTAGAGATGGTACTGAAGCTTTCTTT; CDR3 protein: CASRDGTEAFF
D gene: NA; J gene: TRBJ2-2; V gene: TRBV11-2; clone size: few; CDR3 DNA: TGTGCCAGCAGCTGGTCTCCGCACAGCATTACCGGGGAGCTGTTTTTT; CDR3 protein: CASSWSPHSITGELFF
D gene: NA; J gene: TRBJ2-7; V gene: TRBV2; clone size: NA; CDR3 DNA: TGTGCCGCCTTTGGGGGCTACGAGCAGTACTTC; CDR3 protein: CAAFGGYEQYF
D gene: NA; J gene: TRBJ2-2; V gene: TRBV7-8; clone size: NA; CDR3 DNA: TGTGCCAGCAGTCTCAATGGGAGGGGGAACATCGGGGAGCTGTTTTTT; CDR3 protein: CASSLNGRGNIGELFF
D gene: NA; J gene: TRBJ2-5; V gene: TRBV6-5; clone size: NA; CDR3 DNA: TGTGCCAGCAGTCACCCCGACAGAATCGAGACCCAGTACTTC; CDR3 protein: CASSHPDRIETQYF
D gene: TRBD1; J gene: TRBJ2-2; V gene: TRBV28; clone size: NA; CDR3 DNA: TGTGCCAGCAGTTTAACAGGGGGCAACGGGGAGCTGTTTTTT; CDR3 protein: CASSLTGGNGELFF
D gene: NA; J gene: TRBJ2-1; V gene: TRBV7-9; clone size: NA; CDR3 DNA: TGTGCCAGCAGCTTAGGCGGGCTCCCGCGGTTCAATGAGCAGTTCTTC; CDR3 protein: CASSLGGLPRFNEQFF
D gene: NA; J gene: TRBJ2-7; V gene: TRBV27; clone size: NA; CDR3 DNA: TGTGCCAGCACTAAGGCAGGGTCCTACGAGCAGTACTTC; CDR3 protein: CASTKAGSYEQYF
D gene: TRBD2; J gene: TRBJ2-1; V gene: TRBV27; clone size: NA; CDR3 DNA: TGTGCCAGCAAACCCGCTAGCGGGATGCCTTACAATGAGCAGTTCTTC; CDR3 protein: CASKPASGMPYNEQFF
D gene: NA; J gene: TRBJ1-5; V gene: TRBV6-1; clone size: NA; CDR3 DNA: TGTGCCAGCAGAACCCCCAGGGGAAGCAATCAGCCCCAGCATTTT; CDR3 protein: CASRTPRGSNQPQHF
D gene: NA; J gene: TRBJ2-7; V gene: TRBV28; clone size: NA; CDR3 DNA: TGTGCCAGCAGTTTGGGTGGAGAAGGGCCCCACGAGCAGTACTTC; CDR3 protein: CASSLGGEGPHEQYF
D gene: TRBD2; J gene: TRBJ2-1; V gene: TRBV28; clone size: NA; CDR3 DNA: TGTGCCAGCAGTTCCCCTAGCGGGAGTTACAATGAGCAGTTCTTC; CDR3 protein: CASSSPSGSYNEQFF
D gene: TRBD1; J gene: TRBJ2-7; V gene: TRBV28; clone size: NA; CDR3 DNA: TGTGCCAGCAGGCCAGGACAGGGGGCAGGGTACGAGCAGTACTTC; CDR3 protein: CASRPGQGAGYEQYF
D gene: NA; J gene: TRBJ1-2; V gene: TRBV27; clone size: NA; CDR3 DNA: TGTGCCAGCAGTTTCGTTGGGGGGGGCTACCACTATGGCTACACCTTC; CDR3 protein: CASSFVGGGYHYGYTF
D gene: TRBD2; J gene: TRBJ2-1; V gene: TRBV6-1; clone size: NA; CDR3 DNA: TGTGCCAGCAGTCCTAGCGGGTTCTCCTACAATGAGCAGTTCTTC; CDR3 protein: CASSPSGFSYNEQFF
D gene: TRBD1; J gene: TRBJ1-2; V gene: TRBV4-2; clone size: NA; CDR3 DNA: TGTGCCAGCAGCCAGCCGGGACAGTTAAACTATGGCTACACCTTC; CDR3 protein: CASSQPGQLNYGYTF
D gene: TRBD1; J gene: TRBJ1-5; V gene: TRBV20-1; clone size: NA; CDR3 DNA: TGCAGTGCTACTCCCCCGACAGGGGGGAGAGGACAGCCCCAGCATTTT; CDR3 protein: CSATPPTGGRGQPQHF
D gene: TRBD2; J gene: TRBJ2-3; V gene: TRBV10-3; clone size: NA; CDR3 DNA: TGTGCCATCAGTGAAGCCGGGACTAGCGGGTCATATGCGCAGTATTTT; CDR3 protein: CAISEAGTSGSYAQYF
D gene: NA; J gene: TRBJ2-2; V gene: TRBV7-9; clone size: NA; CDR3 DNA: TGTGCCAGCAGACCCGGGACGGCTCCCAACACCGGGGAGCTGTTTTTT; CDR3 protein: CASRPGTAPNTGELFF
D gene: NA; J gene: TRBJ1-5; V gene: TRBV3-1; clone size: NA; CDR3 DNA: TGTGCCAGCAGCCCAGATCTTTCGGTCGGTAGCAATCAGCCCCAGCATTTT; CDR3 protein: CASSPDLSVGSNQPQHF
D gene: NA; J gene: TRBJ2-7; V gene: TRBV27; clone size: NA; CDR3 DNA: TGTGCCAGCAGTCACAGAGGCTCCTACGAGCAGTACTTC; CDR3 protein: CASSHRGSYEQYF